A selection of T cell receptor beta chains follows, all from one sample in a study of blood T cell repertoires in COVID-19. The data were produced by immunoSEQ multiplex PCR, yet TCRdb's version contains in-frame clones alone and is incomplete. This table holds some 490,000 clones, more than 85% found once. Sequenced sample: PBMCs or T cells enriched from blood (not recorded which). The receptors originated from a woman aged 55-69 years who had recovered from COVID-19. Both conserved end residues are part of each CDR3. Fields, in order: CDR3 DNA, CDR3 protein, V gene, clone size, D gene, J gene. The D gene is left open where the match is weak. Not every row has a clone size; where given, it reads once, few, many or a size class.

CDR3 DNA: TGTGCCAGCAGCCGGGACAGGATCTCTGGAAACACCATATATTTT
CDR3 protein: CASSRDRISGNTIYF
V gene: TRBV5-6
clone size: -
D gene: TRBD1
J gene: TRBJ1-3

CDR3 DNA: TGTGCCAGCAGCCAAGATCGGAGTGCGGGGGCAGGAACCAAAGCTTTCTTT
CDR3 protein: CASSQDRSAGAGTKAFF
V gene: TRBV3-1/TRBV3-2
clone size: -
D gene: -
J gene: TRBJ1-1

CDR3 DNA: TGCGCCAGCAGCGATTCAGGGGACAGAAACACCATATATTTT
CDR3 protein: CASSDSGDRNTIYF
V gene: TRBV5-1
clone size: -
D gene: -
J gene: TRBJ1-3

CDR3 DNA: TGTGCCAGCAAACTAGTTGAGCAGTTCTTC
CDR3 protein: CASKLVEQFF
V gene: TRBV2
clone size: -
D gene: -
J gene: TRBJ2-1

CDR3 DNA: TGCGCCAGCAGCTGGGCGGGGGGGCGTGCAGATACGCAGTATTTT
CDR3 protein: CASSWAGGRADTQYF
V gene: TRBV5-1
clone size: once
D gene: TRBD2
J gene: TRBJ2-3

CDR3 DNA: TGTGCCAGTAGTATGGGGACAGGGATCTATGGCTACACCTTC
CDR3 protein: CASSMGTGIYGYTF
V gene: TRBV19
clone size: -
D gene: TRBD1
J gene: TRBJ1-2

CDR3 DNA: TGCGCCAGCAGCCCGGACAGGGGGAGAAAACTGTTTTTT
CDR3 protein: CASSPDRGRKLFF
V gene: TRBV4-1
clone size: -
D gene: TRBD1
J gene: TRBJ1-4

CDR3 DNA: TGTGCCAGTAGGGAATCCAGGGGGCCAGATACGCAGTATTTT
CDR3 protein: CASRESRGPDTQYF
V gene: TRBV19
clone size: -
D gene: TRBD1
J gene: TRBJ2-3

CDR3 DNA: TGCGCCAGCAAATTCTCCCTTAGCAATCAGCCCCAGCATTTT
CDR3 protein: CASKFSLSNQPQHF
V gene: TRBV10-2
clone size: few
D gene: -
J gene: TRBJ1-5

CDR3 DNA: TGTGCCAGTCACACCCAAGGAGGGTATGGCTACACCTTC
CDR3 protein: CASHTQGGYGYTF
V gene: TRBV3-1/TRBV3-2
clone size: -
D gene: -
J gene: TRBJ1-2

CDR3 DNA: TGCGCCAGCAGCCCCTCGCGGAATGAGCAGTTCTTC
CDR3 protein: CASSPSRNEQFF
V gene: TRBV5-1
clone size: -
D gene: -
J gene: TRBJ2-1

CDR3 DNA: TGCGCCAGCAGCTGGGACAGAGCAAACGGGGAGCTGTTTTTT
CDR3 protein: CASSWDRANGELFF
V gene: TRBV5-1
clone size: -
D gene: TRBD1
J gene: TRBJ2-2

CDR3 DNA: TGTGCCACCAGTGATAGACAGGGGGAAGCTTTCTTT
CDR3 protein: CATSDRQGEAFF
V gene: TRBV24-1
clone size: -
D gene: TRBD1
J gene: TRBJ1-1

CDR3 DNA: TGTGCCAGTAGTCCCCGGGACAGGGGGATCAATCAGCCCCAGCATTTT
CDR3 protein: CASSPRDRGINQPQHF
V gene: TRBV19
clone size: -
D gene: TRBD1
J gene: TRBJ1-5

CDR3 DNA: TGTGCCAGCAGCCGACTAGCGGGGGGCTCCTACGAGCAGTACTTC
CDR3 protein: CASSRLAGGSYEQYF
V gene: TRBV11-2
clone size: -
D gene: TRBD2
J gene: TRBJ2-7

CDR3 DNA: TGTGCCAGCAGCCCCCAGGGGGGCATCGGAAACGAGCAGTACTTC
CDR3 protein: CASSPQGGIGNEQYF
V gene: TRBV9
clone size: -
D gene: -
J gene: TRBJ2-7

CDR3 DNA: TGTGCCAGCAGTCCCTCGGCAGGGAACACCGGGGAGCTGTTTTTT
CDR3 protein: CASSPSAGNTGELFF
V gene: TRBV2
clone size: few
D gene: -
J gene: TRBJ2-2

CDR3 DNA: TGTGCCAGCAGCTTAGGTGTCAGTTTGGTTGATGAGCAGTTCTTC
CDR3 protein: CASSLGVSLVDEQFF
V gene: TRBV7-6
clone size: -
D gene: -
J gene: TRBJ2-1

CDR3 DNA: TGTGCCAGCTCCAATCAGGGGGCGGACACTGAAGCTTTCTTT
CDR3 protein: CASSNQGADTEAFF
V gene: TRBV18
clone size: -
D gene: TRBD1
J gene: TRBJ1-1

CDR3 DNA: TGTGCCAGCAGTTTATCTGTGCGGGGGGCCAACGTCCTGACTTTC
CDR3 protein: CASSLSVRGANVLTF
V gene: TRBV28
clone size: -
D gene: -
J gene: TRBJ2-6

CDR3 DNA: TGTGCCAGCATTACTACCTGGGACAGGTCGATATTCAATCAGCCCCAGCATTTT
CDR3 protein: CASITTWDRSIFNQPQHF
V gene: TRBV13
clone size: -
D gene: TRBD1
J gene: TRBJ1-5

CDR3 DNA: TGTGCCAGCAGCCCGCGTCTAGCGGGGGGAGTAGCCAAAAACATTCAGTACTTC
CDR3 protein: CASSPRLAGGVAKNIQYF
V gene: TRBV7-9
clone size: -
D gene: TRBD2
J gene: TRBJ2-4

CDR3 DNA: TGTGCCAGCAGGAACAGGGGATCACCCCTCCACTTT
CDR3 protein: CASRNRGSPLHF
V gene: TRBV13
clone size: -
D gene: TRBD1
J gene: TRBJ1-6

CDR3 DNA: TGTGCCAGTACACAGGGGCGGTCGAGCAGCAATCAGCCCCAGCATTTT
CDR3 protein: CASTQGRSSSNQPQHF
V gene: TRBV19
clone size: -
D gene: TRBD1
J gene: TRBJ1-5

CDR3 DNA: TGCGCCAGCAGCCGGGAGGACAGGGGGCGAGGAGAAAAACTGTTTTTT
CDR3 protein: CASSREDRGRGEKLFF
V gene: TRBV5-1
clone size: -
D gene: TRBD1
J gene: TRBJ1-4

CDR3 DNA: TGTGCCAGCAGCGTATTGGGGGGGGGTGGCACAGATACGCAGTATTTT
CDR3 protein: CASSVLGGGGTDTQYF
V gene: TRBV9
clone size: -
D gene: TRBD2
J gene: TRBJ2-3

CDR3 DNA: TGTGCCAGCAGTGAAACCCGACAGGGAAGTCAGCCCCAGCATTTT
CDR3 protein: CASSETRQGSQPQHF
V gene: TRBV6-1
clone size: -
D gene: TRBD1
J gene: TRBJ1-5

CDR3 DNA: TGCGCCAGCAGCTTGGTGCAGGGGCACACCGGGGAGCTGTTTTTT
CDR3 protein: CASSLVQGHTGELFF
V gene: TRBV5-1
clone size: -
D gene: -
J gene: TRBJ2-2

CDR3 DNA: TGTGCCAGTAGTATTGGGAGGGAGAGGGATGGCTACACCTTC
CDR3 protein: CASSIGRERDGYTF
V gene: TRBV19
clone size: -
D gene: -
J gene: TRBJ1-2

CDR3 DNA: TGTGCCAGCAGCCGCGGGACAGGTTGGTACGAGCAGTACTTC
CDR3 protein: CASSRGTGWYEQYF
V gene: TRBV7-9
clone size: -
D gene: TRBD1
J gene: TRBJ2-7

CDR3 DNA: TGCGCCAGCAGCATGCTAGCGTTAAATGAGCAGTTCTTC
CDR3 protein: CASSMLALNEQFF
V gene: TRBV4-1
clone size: -
D gene: -
J gene: TRBJ2-1

CDR3 DNA: TGTGCCAGCACCGCGGGCGCTGGAAACATTCAGTACTTC
CDR3 protein: CASTAGAGNIQYF
V gene: TRBV2
clone size: -
D gene: -
J gene: TRBJ2-4

CDR3 DNA: TGTGCCAGCAGCCCGACCAGAGAGGGCACTGAAGCTTTCTTT
CDR3 protein: CASSPTREGTEAFF
V gene: TRBV7-6
clone size: once
D gene: -
J gene: TRBJ1-1

CDR3 DNA: TGTGCCAGCAGCCAAGTTAGCAGCGGGGAGCTGTTTTTT
CDR3 protein: CASSQVSSGELFF
V gene: TRBV3-1/TRBV3-2
clone size: -
D gene: -
J gene: TRBJ2-2

CDR3 DNA: TGTGCCAGCAGCTTGGTGGGGGACAGGGGGAAAGATACGCAGTATTTT
CDR3 protein: CASSLVGDRGKDTQYF
V gene: TRBV5-4
clone size: -
D gene: TRBD1
J gene: TRBJ2-3

CDR3 DNA: TGTGCCAGTAGTAGTTTGGGAGGGAACTCCTACGAGCAGTACTTC
CDR3 protein: CASSSLGGNSYEQYF
V gene: TRBV19
clone size: -
D gene: TRBD2
J gene: TRBJ2-7

CDR3 DNA: TGTGCCAGTAGTACCCAGGGGAGAGTTAGTTCACCCCTCCACTTT
CDR3 protein: CASSTQGRVSSPLHF
V gene: TRBV19
clone size: -
D gene: -
J gene: TRBJ1-6

CDR3 DNA: TGTGCCAGCAGCGCTGTCGACAGGGGGCGCCGGACCGGGGAGCTGTTTTTT
CDR3 protein: CASSAVDRGRRTGELFF
V gene: TRBV5-6
clone size: -
D gene: TRBD1
J gene: TRBJ2-2

CDR3 DNA: TGTGCCACCAGCGCGGGGGCTGGAAATCAGCCCCAGCATTTT
CDR3 protein: CATSAGAGNQPQHF
V gene: TRBV15
clone size: -
D gene: -
J gene: TRBJ1-5

CDR3 DNA: TGTGCCAGCAGCGGACGACAGGGATCGACCATGCTGAACACCGGGGAGCTGTTTTTT
CDR3 protein: CASSGRQGSTMLNTGELFF
V gene: TRBV9
clone size: -
D gene: TRBD1
J gene: TRBJ2-2

CDR3 DNA: TGCGCCAGCAGCTCCGGGACTAGCGGAGGCACAGATACGCAGTATTTT
CDR3 protein: CASSSGTSGGTDTQYF
V gene: TRBV5-1
clone size: once
D gene: TRBD2
J gene: TRBJ2-3

CDR3 DNA: TGCAGCGTTCGAACAGGGGCGACAGATACGCAGTATTTT
CDR3 protein: CSVRTGATDTQYF
V gene: TRBV29-1
clone size: -
D gene: TRBD1
J gene: TRBJ2-3

CDR3 DNA: TGTGCCAGCAGCTTACGTCAGGGGCAGACCCAGTACTTC
CDR3 protein: CASSLRQGQTQYF
V gene: TRBV7-2
clone size: -
D gene: -
J gene: TRBJ2-5

CDR3 DNA: TGTGCCAGCAGGAGGGGGGGTCGCACAGATACGCAGTATTTT
CDR3 protein: CASRRGGRTDTQYF
V gene: TRBV11-1
clone size: -
D gene: -
J gene: TRBJ2-3

CDR3 DNA: TGTGCCAGTAGTATAACTACAGGGGGCACTGAAGCTTTCTTT
CDR3 protein: CASSITTGGTEAFF
V gene: TRBV19
clone size: once
D gene: TRBD1
J gene: TRBJ1-1

CDR3 DNA: TGTGCCAGCAGCTCCCGGATGAGGGACACCCATGAAAAACTGTTTTTT
CDR3 protein: CASSSRMRDTHEKLFF
V gene: TRBV11-3
clone size: -
D gene: -
J gene: TRBJ1-4

CDR3 DNA: TGTGCCAGCAGCCCCACTCGCCGAGCAGGAGATACGCAGTATTTT
CDR3 protein: CASSPTRRAGDTQYF
V gene: TRBV7-4
clone size: -
D gene: -
J gene: TRBJ2-3

CDR3 DNA: TGTGCCAGCACCCAGGGGGGCACCTATGGCTACACCTTC
CDR3 protein: CASTQGGTYGYTF
V gene: TRBV2
clone size: -
D gene: TRBD1
J gene: TRBJ1-2

CDR3 DNA: TGTGCCTCGGGGACTAGCGGGGGGGATAATGAGCAGTTCTTC
CDR3 protein: CASGTSGGDNEQFF
V gene: TRBV10-3
clone size: -
D gene: TRBD2
J gene: TRBJ2-1

CDR3 DNA: TGTGCCAGCAGCGTAGTGGGCAGACCCCACCCCGGGGAGCTGTTTTTT
CDR3 protein: CASSVVGRPHPGELFF
V gene: TRBV9
clone size: -
D gene: -
J gene: TRBJ2-2

CDR3 DNA: TGTGCCAGCAGCTTACGGCGGCCTCGAACAGATACGCAGTATTTT
CDR3 protein: CASSLRRPRTDTQYF
V gene: TRBV5-6
clone size: -
D gene: -
J gene: TRBJ2-3

CDR3 DNA: TGCAGTGCTAGTCCGTCAGGGGGCACTGAAGCTTTCTTT
CDR3 protein: CSASPSGGTEAFF
V gene: TRBV20-1
clone size: -
D gene: TRBD1
J gene: TRBJ1-1

CDR3 DNA: TGCGCCAGCAGCTTGGAGGTCTATACCGGGGGGGCCACCAATGGCTACACCTTC
CDR3 protein: CASSLEVYTGGATNGYTF
V gene: TRBV5-1
clone size: -
D gene: -
J gene: TRBJ1-2

CDR3 DNA: TGCGCCAGCAGCGTATTGGCAGGGGGAAGTGCCGGGGAGCTGTTTTTT
CDR3 protein: CASSVLAGGSAGELFF
V gene: TRBV5-1
clone size: -
D gene: TRBD1
J gene: TRBJ2-2

CDR3 DNA: TGTGCCAGCGCCAGGGGCAGTGGCTACACCTTC
CDR3 protein: CASARGSGYTF
V gene: TRBV6-5
clone size: -
D gene: -
J gene: TRBJ1-2

CDR3 DNA: TGTGCCAGCAGCCGGGACAGGGGATGGAACAATGAGCAGTTCTTC
CDR3 protein: CASSRDRGWNNEQFF
V gene: TRBV11-2
clone size: -
D gene: TRBD1
J gene: TRBJ2-1

CDR3 DNA: TGTCTTACCCGGGACACGCTGTTCTCTGGAAACACCATATATTTT
CDR3 protein: CLTRDTLFSGNTIYF
V gene: TRBV30
clone size: -
D gene: -
J gene: TRBJ1-3

CDR3 DNA: TGTGCCTGGAGTGTGCCCAGGCCTCAGCCCCAGCATTTT
CDR3 protein: CAWSVPRPQPQHF
V gene: TRBV30
clone size: -
D gene: -
J gene: TRBJ1-5

CDR3 DNA: TGTGCCTGGAGTGTGGGACAGGGGGGCTATGGCTACACCTTC
CDR3 protein: CAWSVGQGGYGYTF
V gene: TRBV30
clone size: -
D gene: TRBD1
J gene: TRBJ1-2